The 14 T cell receptor beta chains below all came from one sample that was sequenced in a study of shared clonotypes between healthy human individuals. The repertoire was sequenced with immunoSEQ multiplex PCR; TCRdb's copy has only in-frame clones and lacks some. Seen here are millions of clones, approximately 95% observed once, and the top ten hold under 0.45%. The sequenced sample consisted of naive CD4+ T cells from PBMCs. Noted subset: CD45RA+ positively selected. All receptors come from a man aged 18 to 29 in good health. Some clones in this sample may be carry-over from other donors' samples.

The chain employs TRBV28 and TRBJ1-4; D not certain. The CDR3 extends over 15 amino acids. V was clipped by 5 bases and J by 0 bases, with 10 bases between them. Germline V CDR1 and CDR2: MDHEN, SYDVKM. The CDR3 loop is CASSRPTTTNEKLFF. The CDR3, as DNA: TGTGCCAGCAGTCGCCCGACAACAACTAATGAAAAACTGTTTTTT.

In this sample, this clone turned up a few times. The chain carries TRBV11-3 and TRBJ2-2; D perhaps matches TRBD2 (6 bases). CDR1 is SGHNT and CDR2 is YENEEA in the germline V gene. With 1 base removed from V and 7 bases from J, the gap between germline ends came to 10 bases. The CDR3 runs 14 residues. CDR3 amino acids: CASSLAGGVGELFF. CDR3 DNA sequence: TGTGCCAGCAGCTTAGCCGGAGGGGTCGGGGAGCTGTTTTTT.

The J gene is TRBJ1-5, the V gene TRBV28; 9 bases map to TRBD1. The CDR3 runs to 15 residues. With 3 bases clipped from V and 5 bases from J, the junction kept 5 bases outside the gene matches. Germline values: CDR1 MDHEN, CDR2 SYDVKM. CDR3 sequence (DNA): TGTGCCAGCAGTTTGGGGGGACAGGGCGATCAGCCCCAGCATTTT. Protein sequence: CASSLGGQGDQPQHF.

The gene calls are TRBV19 and TRBJ1-5, with 9 nucleotides matching TRBD1. V lost 4 bases to trimming and J lost 9 bases; unmatched junction nucleotides: 7. The CDR3 has 14 amino acids. The germline V gene encodes CDR1 LNHDA and CDR2 SQIVND (reference sequence). CDR3 sequence: CASSTGQGISPQHF. DNA for the CDR3: TGTGCCAGTAGTACCGGACAGGGGATATCGCCCCAGCATTTT.

The gene calls are TRBV11-2 and TRBJ2-7, with TRBD1 as a possible D gene (6 bases). The V end was cut by 1 base, the J end by 5 bases, with 12 bases between. This CDR3 is built from 14 residues. CDR1 is SGHAT and CDR2 is FQNNGV in the germline V gene. CDR3 protein: CASSLVSGVHEQYF. The CDR3 DNA sequence: TGTGCCAGCAGCTTAGTTTCAGGGGTACACGAGCAGTACTTC. Looking up the rest from reference TRBV11-2 and TRBJ2-7 gives the full variable domain: EAGVAQSPRYKIIEKRQSVAFWCNPISGHATLYWYQQILGQGPKLLIQFQNNGVVDDSQLPKDRFSAERLKGVDSTLKIQPAKLEDSAVYLCASSLVSGVHEQYFGPGTRLTVT.

With respect to this clone: The same CDR3 is also encoded by other DNA sequences in this sample. This chain connects TRBV4-2 to TRBJ1-2; the D is unclear. The CDR3 loop spans 11 amino acids. Germline lookup yields CDR1 LGHNA and CDR2 YNFKEQ. V was shortened by 0 bases and J by 8 bases, with 4 bases between the two germline ends. The chain's CDR3 is CASSQDRGYTF. CDR3 DNA: TGTGCCAGCAGCCAAGATCGCGGCTACACCTTC.

The J gene is TRBJ2-1, the V gene TRBV28, with TRBD1 identical over 7 bases. CDR3 length equals 15 residues. Germline V gene lookup returns CDR1 MDHEN and CDR2 SYDVKM. The V and J ends lost 3 bases and 6 bases, in that order; junction bases with no gene match: 8. CDR3 protein: CASSFKGADGNEQFF. The CDR3 DNA reads TGTGCCAGCAGTTTTAAGGGGGCGGATGGCAATGAGCAGTTCTTC.

The CDR3 spells CASSEVRGVNQPQHF. Here the CDR3 DNA reads TGTGCCAGCAGTGAAGTTCGAGGGGTCAATCAGCCCCAGCATTTT. The chain couples TRBV6-1 to TRBJ1-5; a possible D gene is TRBD1 (5 bases). V shed 1 base and J shed 3 bases, with 10 bases lying between them. Germline lookup yields CDR1 MNHNS and CDR2 SASEGT. This CDR3 spans 15 amino acids.

Comments on this clone: This may be a read error: a much more frequent sequence differs by one nucleotide. Other nucleotide sequences from this sample produce the same CDR3. This chain connects TRBV27 to TRBJ2-7; D gene ambiguous. This CDR3 spans 11 amino acids. V gave up 3 bases and J gave up 4 bases, with 4 bases separating them. Per germline, CDR1 MNHEY and CDR2 SMNVEV (reference sequence). CDR3 DNA: TGTGCCAGCAGTTTCGGGTACGAGCAGTACTTC. As protein: CASSFGYEQYF.

The rearrangement uses TRBV9 and TRBJ2-3, with 8 positions matching TRBD2. This CDR3 comprises 16 residues. With 0 bases clipped from V and 4 bases from J, the junction kept 7 bases outside the gene matches. Germline-derived CDR1 and CDR2 are SGDLS and YYNGEE. The CDR3 loop reads CASSVASGFDADTQYF. The CDR3 nucleotides read TGTGCCAGCAGCGTAGCTAGCGGGTTCGACGCAGATACGCAGTATTTT.

This chain connects TRBV5-1 to TRBJ2-7; possibly TRBD1 or TRBD2 for D (5 bases each). Germline-derived CDR1 and CDR2 are SGHRS and YFSETQ. CDR3 length: 14 residues. Trimming shortened V by 0 bases and J by 5 bases, and 12 bases separated the two germline ends. CDR3 loop: CASSLGPGRNEQYF. The DNA for the CDR3 is TGCGCCAGCAGCTTGGGTCCAGGGAGAAACGAGCAGTACTTC.

The chain employs TRBV7-6 and TRBJ2-5, with 10 bases aligning to TRBD1. Germline CDR1 is SGHVS and CDR2 is FNYEAQ. With V trimmed by 4 bases and J by 4 bases, 9 bases remained unmatched. This CDR3 has 16 amino acids. The CDR3 sequence is CASSSLTGGRAETQYF. In nucleotides, the CDR3 is TGTGCCAGCAGCTCTCTGACAGGGGGCAGGGCAGAGACCCAGTACTTC.

About this clone: The same CDR3 is also encoded by other DNA sequences in this sample. The chain uses TRBV5-1 and TRBJ2-1; D is undetermined. Germline V CDR1 and CDR2: SGHRS, YFSETQ. The CDR3 spans 11 residues. The V end lost 5 bases, the J end lost 7 bases, and 7 bases lay between the germline ends. CDR3 nucleotides: TGCGCCAGCAGTCCAGATAATGAGCAGTTCTTC. Its translation is CASSPDNEQFF.

CDR3 sequence (DNA): TGTGCCAGCAGTTCCCCCGGGACGGCGGCTCTACACCGTGGCTACACCTTC. Its protein is CASSSPGTAALHRGYTF. The chain links TRBV28 to TRBJ1-2; possible D gene TRBD1, 5 bases. CDR1 is MDHEN, CDR2 SYDVKM, per germline. V lost 4 bases and J 7 bases, leaving 25 bases between the germline ends. The CDR3 totals 17 residues.